Each of the 19 T cell receptor beta chains below was sequenced from the same sample in a study of blood T cells in healthy people across ages. Combining a sample-barcoded 5' primer with a J-beta primer mix, a second PCR ran for about 6 to 11 cycles. TCRdb re-called the 5' RACE reads with MiXCR, one entry per CDR3 protein. Of 1 million or so distinct CDR3 sequences listed, 45% are singletons. The sequenced sample was blood. These receptors all stem from a woman aged 55-75 years in good health.

The gene calls are TRBV5-1 and TRBJ2-1, with TRBD2 matching 14 bases. In germline, CDR1 is SGHRS, CDR2 YFSETQ. The CDR3 extends over 15 amino acids. Trimming took 4 bases from V and 8 from J; bases not matched to a gene: 5. As DNA, the CDR3 is TGCGCCAGCAGCGCCGGGACTAGCGGGAGTTATGAGCAGTTCTTC. The encoded protein is CASSAGTSGSYEQFF.

This clonotype appeared many times. The chain couples TRBV7-3 to TRBJ2-7, with 11 bases that match TRBD2. CDR1 is SGHTA, CDR2 FQGTGA, per germline. The CDR3 sequence is 14 residues long. The V segment lost 5 bases and the J segment 11 bases; nucleotides outside the gene matches: 11. CDR3 DNA: TGTGCCAGCAGCCCAACCGGGACTAGCGGAGAGAAGTACTTC. Amino acids: CASSPTGTSGEKYF.

The chain uses TRBV27 and TRBJ2-1; 7 bases line up with TRBD2. Germline CDR1 is MNHEY and CDR2 is SMNVEV (reference sequence). V shed 5 bases, J shed 6 bases, and the junction held 4 bases outside the gene matches. The CDR3 contains 13 residues. CDR3 sequence (DNA): TGTGCCAGCAGTAGGATAGCGGGCAATGAGCAGTTCTTC. Its translation: CASSRIAGNEQFF.

The chain carries TRBV27 and TRBJ2-4; 10 nucleotides align to TRBD1. The V gene end was trimmed by 3 bases and the J gene end by 13 bases; junction bases not matched to a gene: 12. Germline V gives CDR1 MNHEY, CDR2 SMNVEV (reference sequence). The CDR3 totals 15 residues. CDR3: CASSFETGGSYGQYF. The CDR3 nucleotides are TGTGCCAGCAGTTTTGAGACAGGGGGCTCCTACGGGCAGTACTTC.

V is TRBV25-1 and J is TRBJ2-4; D perhaps matches TRBD1 (6 bases). Germline V gene sequence: CDR1 MGHDK, CDR2 SYGVNS. The CDR3 length is 14 residues. V lost 2 bases to trimming and J lost 7 bases, with 12 bases between them. CDR3 protein: CASSEPGVGNIQYF. The CDR3 nucleotides read TGTGCCAGCAGTGAACCAGGGGTGGGGAACATTCAGTACTTC.

The chain recombines TRBV6-5 with TRBJ1-6, with D uncertain. This CDR3 contains 15 residues. V was clipped by 8 bases and J by 10 bases, with 21 bases between them. CDR1 is MNHEY, CDR2 SVGAGI, per germline. The CDR3 sequence: CASRPTTGAESPLHF. The CDR3 DNA is TGTGCCAGCCGACCGACGACCGGTGCGGAATCACCCCTCCACTTT.

The genes are TRBV3-1 and TRBJ2-1; D remains ambiguous. V lost 3 bases to trimming and J lost 5 bases, with 11 bases between them. The CDR3 sequence is 14 residues long. Looked up from germline, CDR1 is LGHDT and CDR2 is YNNKEL (reference sequence). The CDR3: CASSQASSNNEQFF. The DNA for the CDR3 is TGTGCCAGCAGCCAGGCTTCGAGCAACAATGAGCAGTTCTTC.

J is TRBJ2-3 and V is TRBV20-1, with 9 bases lining up with TRBD2. CDR3 size: 14 residues. V gave up 3 bases and J gave up 4 bases; unmatched junction bases: 5. CDR1 is DFQATT, CDR2 SNEGSKA, per germline (reference sequence). CDR3 bases: TGCAGTGCTAGTATAGCGGGAGTACCAGATACGCAGTATTTT. Residues: CSASIAGVPDTQYF.

The chain uses TRBV5-1 and TRBJ2-1, with TRBD1 matching over 8 bases. CDR1 and CDR2 (germline): SGHRS, YFSETQ. V trimming: 4 bases; J trimming: 4 bases; junction bases outside the gene matches: 13. CDR3 length equals 17 residues. The CDR3 loop reads CASSHGPDRVYYNEQFF. In DNA form, the CDR3 reads TGCGCCAGCAGCCACGGCCCGGACAGGGTATATTACAATGAGCAGTTCTTC.

This clonotype was counted a few times. CDR3 sequence (DNA): TGTGCCAGCAGTTTATCTCTAGCGGGAATCTACGAGCAGTACTTC. Translation gives CASSLSLAGIYEQYF. The chain has TRBV27 and TRBJ2-7; TRBD2 matches 9 bases. The CDR3 loop spans 15 amino acids. Germline V gene sequence: CDR1 MNHEY, CDR2 SMNVEV (reference sequence). The V gene end was trimmed by 0 bases and the J gene end by 3 bases; junction bases not matched to a gene: 3.

This clonotype was seen a few times. This rearrangement joins TRBV6-1 to TRBJ2-7; 9 bases are shared with TRBD2. Germline-derived CDR1 and CDR2 are MNHNS and SASEGT. Unmatched junction bases numbered 6, after V lost 2 bases and J lost 4 bases. There are 15 residues in the CDR3. The CDR3 protein is CASSERGTSWYEQYF. The CDR3 region has the DNA TGTGCCAGCAGTGAAAGGGGGACTAGCTGGTACGAGCAGTACTTC.

This rearrangement joins TRBV6-1 to TRBJ2-3; D unresolved. Germline V CDR1 and CDR2: MNHNS, SASEGT. This CDR3 spans 14 amino acids. Deletions cut 2 bases from V and 6 bases from J, with 12 bases between. CDR3 nucleotide sequence: TGTGCCAGCAGTGAACCCGGAGTTGTGGATACGCAGTATTTT. It yields the protein CASSEPGVVDTQYF.

The chain combines TRBV13 with TRBJ1-6; D might be TRBD1 (6 bases). Trimming shortened V by 3 bases and J by 7 bases, and 16 bases separated the two germline ends. The CDR3 has 16 residues. Germline-derived CDR1 and CDR2 are PRHDT and FYEKMQ (reference sequence). CDR3 in amino acids: CASSLEQGMKNSPLHF. CDR3 coding DNA: TGTGCCAGCAGCTTGGAACAGGGAATGAAGAATTCACCCCTCCACTTT.

This clonotype has just a few counts. The chain carries TRBV20-1 and TRBJ2-5; perhaps D is TRBD1 or TRBD2 (5 bases each). Per germline, CDR1 DFQATT and CDR2 SNEGSKA (reference sequence). Trimming took 0 bases from V and 3 from J, leaving 14 bases between them. The CDR3 totals 15 residues. Here the CDR3 DNA reads TGCAGTGCTAGAGAAATCGGGATAGGGGAAGAGACCCAGTACTTC. This sequence encodes CSAREIGIGEETQYF.

This clonotype was seen a handful of times. The chain is built from TRBV14 and TRBJ2-1; 11 bases match TRBD2. The trim removed 7 bases at V and 6 bases at J, leaving 8 bases unmatched. Germline V gene lookup returns CDR1 SGHDN and CDR2 FVKESK. The CDR3 is 15 residues long. For the CDR3, the DNA is TGTGCCAGCAATATAGCGGGAGGGCCGGGCAATGAGCAGTTCTTC. It codes for CASNIAGGPGNEQFF.

This clonotype has more than one count but fewer than ten. This rearrangement joins TRBV12-3 or TRBV12-4 to TRBJ2-1, with D maybe TRBD2 (5 bases). V was pared by 5 bases and J by 8 bases, with 10 bases between. The CDR3 runs to 12 residues. CDR3 region: CASSGGLDEQFF. The CDR3 DNA reads as TGTGCCAGCAGTGGTGGACTCGATGAGCAGTTCTTC.

The table lists this clonotype with a few counts. The rearrangement joins TRBV20-1 to TRBJ1-5; D remains unclear. CDR1 and CDR2 (germline): DFQATT, SNEGSKA (reference sequence). This CDR3 has 12 amino acids. CDR3 sequence reads: CSSGRAGQPQHF. The DNA for the CDR3 is TGCAGCTCCGGGAGGGCCGGTCAGCCCCAGCATTTT.

The chain carries TRBV5-1 and TRBJ2-5; TRBD1 or TRBD2 may be the D gene (5 bases each). The J call may be faulty, since TRBJ2-7 better matches the DNA end. CDR1 is SGHRS and CDR2 is YFSETQ in the germline V gene. There are 13 residues in the CDR3. The chain's CDR3 is CASSPRGSSEQYF. CDR3 coding DNA: TGCGCCAGCAGCCCGAGGGGATCGTCCGAGCAGTACTTC.

V usage is TRBV20-1 and J usage is TRBJ2-7; D gene ambiguous. The CDR3 runs to 14 residues. With 3 bases removed from V and 2 bases from J, the gap between germline ends came to 14 bases. Germline V lookup: CDR1 DFQATT, CDR2 SNEGSKA (reference sequence). The CDR3 is CSASPSPDPYEQYF. The CDR3 nucleotides are TGCAGTGCTAGCCCCTCACCAGATCCCTACGAGCAGTACTTC.